This T cell receptor beta chain originates from a study of circulating CD8 cells and anti-PD-1 response in melanoma. TCR libraries were prepared from approximately 15 ng of total RNA with the QIAseq Immune Repertoire TCR panel. TCRdb processed the reads anew with MiXCR; each CDR3 protein has one entry. The table has under 500 distinct CDR3 sequences, about 4.2% seen once. This clonotype is large within its sample. The CDR3 contains 16 residues. V lost 4 bases to trimming and J lost 5 bases; unmatched junction nucleotides: 8. CDR1 and CDR2 from the germline V gene are SGDLS and YYNGEE. Sorting of live CD3+CD8+TCRalphabeta+ cells by PD-1 and/or TIGIT gave four subsets.

Sequenced material: CD8+ T cells from PBMCs, taken at baseline or after one month of anti-PD-1 therapy (not recorded which). The genes are TRBV9 and TRBJ2-1, with 11 bases identical to TRBD2. The clonotype comes from a human donor with melanoma. The CDR3 DNA reads as TGTGCCAGCAGCACCGGTAGCGGGGGGGCGGACAATGAGCAGTTCTTC. Its translation: CASSTGSGGADNEQFF.